The 8 T cell receptor beta chains given below trace back to one sample, sequenced in a study of CD8 T cells in Susac syndrome (dated by TCRdb to between 2019 and 2020). Libraries were prepared through the immunoSEQ multiplex PCR assay. RNA was extracted with the RNeasy kit and roughly 0.45 to 1 ug was reverse transcribed using random hexamers. The raw public data were reprocessed by TCRdb itself: fastp quality trimming at Q25, MiXCR clonotype calling, in-frame beta chains only. CDR3 protein sequences are deduplicated, and each keeps its most common genes and DNA. The sample contains approximately 200,000 distinct CDR3 sequences, just under 95% of them found a single time. The top ten constitute around 0.08% of the sample. The sequencing sample was made of CD4+ T cells from PBMCs. The receptors derive from a human donor with multiple sclerosis.

The rearrangement links TRBV29-1 to TRBJ1-5; tentatively, D is TRBD1 (6 bases). The CDR3 contains 14 residues. The ends were cut back, 6 bases at V and 6 bases at J, with 18 bases in the middle. The germline CDR1 and CDR2 sequences are SQVTM and ANQGSEA. The CDR3 region is CSVGAGGWGQPQHF. In DNA, the CDR3 is TGCAGCGTGGGAGCGGGGGGCTGGGGTCAGCCCCAGCATTTT. Complete variable domain (other parts from reference TRBV29-1 and TRBJ1-5): SAVISQKPSRDICQRGTSLTIQCQVDSQVTMMFWYRQQPGQSLTLIATANQGSEATYESGFVIDKFPISRPNLTFSTLTVSNMSPEDSSIYLCSVGAGGWGQPQHFGDGTRLSIL.

The chain uses TRBV20-1 and TRBJ2-7, with 7 bases aligning to TRBD2. Per the germline V gene, CDR1 is DFQATT and CDR2 is SNEGSKA (reference sequence). The CDR3 contains 14 residues. J was trimmed by 3 bases and V by 3 bases; bases with no gene match: 8. This CDR3 reads CSASALTGGYEQYF. The DNA for the CDR3 is TGCAGTGCTAGCGCCCTTACGGGGGGCTACGAGCAGTACTTC.

A note on this clonotype: An end of the junction differs from the germline gene, which may be a read error. The gene calls are TRBV7-7 and TRBJ2-5, with D tentatively TRBD1 or TRBD2 (5 bases each). Germline CDR1 reads SSHAT; CDR2 reads FNYEAQ (reference sequence). This CDR3 spans 14 amino acids. The CDR3 DNA reads TGTGCTAGCAGCTTAGGGGACCAAGGGGAGACCCAGTACTTC. Protein product: CASSLGDQGETQYF.

This chain connects TRBV12-3 or TRBV12-4 to TRBJ1-5, with TRBD1 matching 9 bases. The ends lost 6 bases at V and 3 bases at J; junction bases unmatched: 3. The CDR3 extends over 14 amino acids. This CDR3 is CASSRTGDNQPQHF. In DNA form, the CDR3 reads TGTGCCAGCAGCCGGACAGGGGACAATCAGCCCCAGCATTTT.

V and J are TRBV3-1 and TRBJ1-2; a weak D match, TRBD1 (6 bases). CDR1 is LGHDT and CDR2 is YNNKEL in the germline V gene (reference sequence). Trimming removed 2 bases at V and 1 base at J, with 11 bases between. This CDR3 region has 15 residues. The CDR3, as DNA: TGTGCCAGCAGCCAAACCGGGACACTTAACTATGGCTACACCTTC. Translating gives CASSQTGTLNYGYTF. Combining the CDR3 with reference TRBV3-1 and TRBJ1-2 gives the whole variable domain DTAVSQTPKYLVTQMGNDKSIKCEQNLGHDTMYWYKQDSKKFLKIMFSYNNKELIINETVPNRFSPKSPDKAHLNLHINSLELGDSAVYFCASSQTGTLNYGYTFGSGTRLTVV.

The gene calls are TRBV27 and TRBJ2-2; unclear D gene. CDR3 size: 12 residues. The germline CDR1 and CDR2 sequences are MNHEY and SMNVEV (reference sequence). With 7 bases removed from V and 3 bases from J, the gap between germline ends came to 6 bases. The DNA for the CDR3 is TGTGCCAGCATTCCCGACACCGGGGAGCTGTTTTTT. Its translation is CASIPDTGELFF.

This clonotype was seen just once. The chain uses TRBV29-1 and TRBJ1-1, with 8 bases that match TRBD1. Germline V gene data show CDR1 as SQVTM and CDR2 as ANQGSEA. This CDR3 is 15 amino acids long. After removal of 5 bases from V and 5 bases from J, the junction contained 13 bases not matched to a gene. CDR3 sequence: CSVWPPTGVNTEAFF. The CDR3 region has the DNA TGCAGCGTTTGGCCTCCGACAGGGGTAAATACTGAAGCTTTCTTT.

The gene calls are TRBV24-1 and TRBJ2-7; perhaps TRBD1 as D (6 bases). CDR1 KGHDR and CDR2 SFDVKD come from the germline V gene. Trimming left V 3 bases short and J 0 bases short, with 11 bases between. The length of the CDR3 is 15 residues. The CDR3 protein is CATSDHRQVSYEQYV. The CDR3 nucleotides are TGTGCCACCAGTGATCACCGACAGGTCTCCTACGAGCAGTACGTC.